This T cell receptor (beta chain) was identified in a study of Ad26.COV2.S vaccination and SARS-CoV-2 variants. This CDR3 has 14 residues. Germline CDR1 reads LNHDA; CDR2 reads SQIVND (reference sequence). Trimming cost V 4 bases and J 2 bases, with 9 bases left between them. Libraries were prepared by immunoSEQ multiplex PCR; TCRdb keeps only in-frame clonotypes and omits some of them. The repertoire consists of 400,000 to 500,000 clones, with roughly 87% occurring once and the leading ten covering 2.5%. Treatment meaning: roughly 19 received Ad26.COV2.S at low or high dose, single or two shots; about 5 received placebo; per-sample allocation not given. Day 63 after the first vaccine or placebo injection was the time point for sampling. Only a few counts were recorded for this clone.

Source: peripheral blood, taken in a trial of Ad26.COV2.S vaccine versus placebo. This receptor was obtained from a person aged 18-60 years who received the Ad26.COV2.S COVID-19 vaccine or a placebo. The chain couples TRBV19 to TRBJ1-5; no definite D call. The CDR3 sequence: CASSTGPGNQPQHF. CDR3 sequence (DNA): TGTGCCAGTAGTACTGGGCCCGGCAATCAGCCCCAGCATTTT.